Below are 9 T cell receptor beta chains sequenced from a single sample in a study of cytomegalovirus exposure and HLA in healthy donors (dated by TCRdb to 2017 to 2019). Library preparation employed the immunoSEQ multiplex PCR assay. Imported from immuneACCESS, the table was reduced by TCRdb to in-frame sequences with V and J called. These copies leave out some clones; in studies compared against another copy, an unresolved V gene accounts for under half, and the cause of the remainder is not known. Counted in this sample were about 130,000 clones; roughly 79% of them appeared once. The biggest ten clones account for roughly 29% of the sample. What was sequenced was PBMCs. All receptors come from a man younger than 45 in good health and CMV-seropositive.

V usage is TRBV9 and J usage is TRBJ2-1; 10 bases map to TRBD2. Germline V CDR1 and CDR2: SGDLS, YYNGEE. CDR3 size: 15 residues. With V trimmed by 0 bases and J by 4 bases, 1 base remained unmatched. CDR3 sequence reads: CASSVEGLAYNEQFF. The CDR3 region has the DNA TGTGCCAGCAGCGTAGAGGGACTAGCGTACAATGAGCAGTTCTTC.

This rearrangement joins TRBV5-8 to TRBJ1-4, with unresolved D. The V gene lost 9 bases and the J gene lost 4 bases, with 13 bases spanning the gap. The CDR3 has 13 residues. Germline assignment: CDR1 SGHTS and CDR2 YDEGEE. CDR3 DNA sequence: TGTGCCACCCTCGGGTACCGTAATGAAAAACTGTTTTTT. Its protein product is CATLGYRNEKLFF.

Remarks on this clone: The sample has other DNA sequences that encode this CDR3 too. The chain carries TRBV18 and TRBJ1-2; possible D gene TRBD1, 6 bases. CDR1 and CDR2 from the germline V gene are KGHSH and LQKENI. The CDR3 consists of 12 residues. V was shortened by 2 bases and J by 8 bases, with 9 bases between the two germline ends. For the CDR3, the DNA is TGTGCCAGCTCACCAGAGGGGGACGGCTACACCTTC. This gives the protein CASSPEGDGYTF. Filled out from reference TRBV18 and TRBJ1-2, the complete variable domain reads NAGVMQNPRHLVRRRGQEARLRCSPMKGHSHVYWYRQLPEEGLKFMVYLQKENIIDESGMPKERFSAEFPKEGPSILRIQQVVRGDSAAYFCASSPEGDGYTFGSGTRLTVV.

The J gene is TRBJ1-4, the V gene TRBV6-1, with 9 bases matching TRBD1. This CDR3 has 15 residues. The germline CDR1 and CDR2 sequences are MNHNS and SASEGT. The V gene end was trimmed by 4 bases and the J gene end by 8 bases; junction bases not matched to a gene: 8. CDR3 DNA sequence: TGTGCCAGCAGTGGGGGGGGACAGGGAGAGGAAAAACTGTTTTTT. Protein: CASSGGGQGEEKLFF.

The J gene is TRBJ2-5, the V gene TRBV9, with 7 bases that match TRBD2. Trimming removed 0 bases from V and 2 bases from J; junction bases left unmatched: 10. The CDR3 has 17 residues. In germline, CDR1 is SGDLS, CDR2 YYNGEE. This CDR3 reads CASSVGPLTGGQETQYF. The CDR3 nucleotides are TGTGCCAGCAGCGTAGGCCCGCTCACGGGAGGTCAAGAGACCCAGTACTTC.

The chain uses TRBV21-1 and TRBJ1-4; TRBD1, the table's D call, was not compared with the DNA. TRBV21-1 is assigned pseudogene status. The CDR3 contains 18 residues. The CDR3 region has the DNA TGTGCCAGCAGCAACGTAACAGGGGGCCTCGCGGTGGGTGAAAAACTGTTTTTT. Translation: CASSNVTGGLAVGEKLFF.

The rearrangement joins TRBV30 to TRBJ1-1; 10 nucleotides agree with TRBD1. CDR1 is GTSNPN and CDR2 is SVGIG in the germline V gene (reference sequence). V gave up 0 bases and J gave up 12 bases; unmatched junction bases: 7. The CDR3 runs 13 residues. CDR3 residues: CAWSVSRTGGSFF. As DNA, the CDR3 is TGTGCCTGGAGTGTATCACGGACAGGGGGATCTTTCTTT. Looking up the rest from reference TRBV30 and TRBJ1-1 gives the full variable domain: SQTIHQWPATLVQPVGSPLSLECTVEGTSNPNLYWYRQAAGRGLQLLFYSVGIGQISSEVPQNLSASRPQDRQFILSSKKLLLSDSGFYLCAWSVSRTGGSFFGQGTRLTVV.

The CDR3 coding sequence is TGTGCCAGCAGCGCAGGGATTGCCCATCAGCCCCAGCATTTT. It specifies CASSAGIAHQPQHF. This rearrangement joins TRBV9 to TRBJ1-5; D might be TRBD1 (5 bases). This CDR3 has 14 residues. V lost 3 bases and J 5 bases, leaving 12 bases between the germline ends. Germline V gene sequence: CDR1 SGDLS, CDR2 YYNGEE. The full variable domain, completed using reference TRBV9 and TRBJ1-5, is DSGVTQTPKHLITATGQRVTLRCSPRSGDLSVYWYQQSLDQGLQFLIQYYNGEERAKGNILERFSAQQFPDLHSELNLSSLELGDSALYFCASSAGIAHQPQHFGDGTRLSIL.

The rearrangement joins TRBV7-2 to TRBJ2-7; TRBD2 aligns across 13 bases. This CDR3 spans 18 amino acids. CDR1 SGHTA and CDR2 FQGNSA come from the germline V gene. The V gene end was trimmed by 1 base and the J gene end by 1 base; junction bases not matched to a gene: 7. In nucleotides, the CDR3 is TGTGCCAGCAGCTTAGTAGGACTAGCGGGGGCCAGTTCCTACGAGCAGTACTTC. As protein: CASSLVGLAGASSYEQYF. The variable domain in full, with the rest retrieved from reference TRBV7-2 and TRBJ2-7, is GAGVSQSPSNKVTEKGKDVELRCDPISGHTALYWYRQSLGQGLEFLIYFQGNSAPDKSGLPSDRFSAERTGGSVSTLTIQRTQQEDSAVYLCASSLVGLAGASSYEQYFGPGTRLTVT.